These 17 T cell receptor beta chains came from one sample sequenced in a study of blood T cell repertoires in COVID-19. Sequencing was performed with immunoSEQ multiplex PCR; in TCRdb, only in-frame clones are kept and a portion is missing. The sample has about 56,000 clones, roughly nine tenths seen once. The sequencing input was peripheral blood. The receptors stem from a woman in her sixties with COVID-19, enrolled during active disease.

The chain joins TRBV2 to TRBJ1-5; 8 nucleotides line up with TRBD1. Germline V gene lookup returns CDR1 SNHLY and CDR2 FYNNEI. Germline trimming cut 7 bases from V and 6 bases from J; bases unmatched to any gene: 5. The CDR3 is made up of 13 amino acids. The CDR3 DNA is TGTGCCAGCACAGGACAGGGAACTCAGCCCCAGCATTTT. Translation gives CASTGQGTQPQHF. Full variable domain (outside the CDR3, taken from reference TRBV2 and TRBJ1-5): EPEVTQTPSHQVTQMGQEVILRCVPISNHLYFYWYRQILGQKVEFLVSFYNNEISEKSEIFDDQFSVERPDGSNFTLKIRSTKLEDSAMYFCASTGQGTQPQHFGDGTRLSIL.

The chain recombines TRBV3-1 (or the pseudogene TRBV3-2) with TRBJ1-2, with TRBD1 identical over 12 bases. This CDR3 region has 14 residues. CDR1 and CDR2 (germline): LGHDT, YNNKEL (reference sequence). V lost 4 bases to trimming and J lost 12 bases; unmatched junction nucleotides: 9. The CDR3 sequence is CASSPGQGARENTF. CDR3 nucleotide sequence: TGTGCCAGCAGCCCGGGACAGGGGGCGCGGGAGAACACCTTC.

The J gene is TRBJ2-1, the V gene TRBV10-2; TRBD2 might be the D (6 bases). The length of the CDR3 is 12 residues. The V gene lost 3 bases and the J gene lost 9 bases, with 9 bases spanning the gap. CDR1 and CDR2 from the germline V gene are WSHSY and SAAADI. CDR3 coding DNA: TGCGCCAGCAGTGACGGGAGCGGTGAGCAGTTCTTC. Translation: CASSDGSGEQFF.

The rearrangement links TRBV6-5 to TRBJ2-7; D perhaps matches TRBD1 (5 bases). The CDR3 has 15 amino acids. Trimming took 0 bases from V and 6 from J, leaving 15 bases between them. Germline lookup yields CDR1 MNHEY and CDR2 SVGAGI. The CDR3 nucleotides are TGTGCCAGCAGTTACTCGGCTGGGAATAGGGGCGAGCAGTACTTC. Protein: CASSYSAGNRGEQYF.

The chain joins TRBV29-1 to TRBJ2-7; 10 bases line up with TRBD1. Germline loops: CDR1 SQVTM, CDR2 ANQGSEA. The junction had 8 bases not matched to a gene; V was cut back by 8 bases and J by 1 base. The CDR3 sequence is 14 residues long. The CDR3 bases are TGCAGCATACTGGACAGGGGGATGTCCTACGAGCAGTACTTC. It is translated as CSILDRGMSYEQYF.

This clone was found a few times. This chain uses TRBV7-9 with TRBJ2-2; no reliable D call. The CDR3 totals 14 residues. With 0 bases removed from V and 6 bases from J, the gap between germline ends came to 8 bases. Per the germline V gene, CDR1 is SEHNR and CDR2 is FQNEAQ (reference sequence). For the CDR3, the DNA is TGTGCCAGCAGCTTAGCACTGATCCCCGGGGAGCTGTTTTTT. Its protein product is CASSLALIPGELFF.

This clone is a singleton in its sample. The chain has TRBV24-1 and TRBJ2-3; the D gene is possibly TRBD1 (6 bases). Germline CDR1 is KGHDR and CDR2 is SFDVKD. This CDR3 contains 15 residues. V was trimmed by 5 bases and J by 1 base, leaving 12 bases between them. The CDR3 region is CATSVLEGGTDTQYF. CDR3 DNA: TGTGCCACCAGTGTCCTAGAGGGGGGCACAGATACGCAGTATTTT.

V is TRBV28 and J is TRBJ2-7; TRBD2 might be the D (5 bases). The germline CDR1 and CDR2 sequences are MDHEN and SYDVKM. The CDR3 contains 12 residues. V was trimmed by 5 bases and J by 2 bases, leaving 7 bases between them. The CDR3 region is CASSLGAYEQYF. CDR3 in DNA: TGTGCCAGCAGTCTGGGAGCCTACGAGCAGTACTTC.

This chain links TRBV4-3 with TRBJ1-2; D perhaps matches TRBD1 (6 bases). This CDR3 has 17 residues. The V gene's germline CDR1 is LGHNA and CDR2 YSLEER. V lost 2 bases and J lost 2, with 18 bases in between. CDR3: CASSQRGPGERNYGYTF. CDR3 DNA sequence: TGCGCCAGCAGCCAAAGGGGACCAGGGGAAAGGAACTATGGCTACACCTTC.

This chain links TRBV13 with TRBJ2-4, with 8 bases aligning to TRBD2. Per germline, CDR1 PRHDT and CDR2 FYEKMQ (reference sequence). The CDR3 runs 15 residues. V was clipped by 7 bases and J by 2 bases; unmatched bases: 7. The CDR3 reads CASKAAGGPKNIQYF. Here the CDR3 DNA reads TGTGCCAGCAAGGCTGCGGGAGGCCCCAAAAACATTCAGTACTTC.

This chain connects TRBV12-3 or TRBV12-4 to TRBJ2-3; D gene unclear. The CDR3 runs to 12 residues. Trimming removed 3 bases at V and 3 bases at J, with 4 bases between. Written as DNA, the CDR3 is TGTGCCAGCAGTTTTTCGACAGATACGCAGTATTTT. Its translation: CASSFSTDTQYF.

The chain carries TRBV5-6 and TRBJ2-4; D is possibly TRBD2 (6 bases). The CDR3 sequence is 15 residues long. The V and J ends lost 2 bases and 4 bases respectively, with 13 bases between them. The V gene's germline CDR1 is SGHDT and CDR2 YYEEEE. CDR3 in DNA: TGTGCCAGCAGCTTTGGGACTGTCGGAAAAAACATTCAGTACTTC. It specifies CASSFGTVGKNIQYF.

The chain couples TRBV19 to TRBJ1-5; D uncertain. Trimming removed 7 bases from V and 2 bases from J, with 21 bases in between. The CDR3 is 17 amino acids. Germline values: CDR1 LNHDA, CDR2 SQIVND (reference sequence). The CDR3 reads CASTPNEGEIGNQPQHF. The CDR3 DNA follows: TGTGCCAGTACCCCAAATGAGGGAGAAATAGGCAATCAGCCCCAGCATTTT.

V and J are TRBV28 and TRBJ1-2; maybe TRBD1 (6 bases). Per the germline V gene, CDR1 is MDHEN and CDR2 is SYDVKM. The CDR3 consists of 13 residues. V shed 6 bases and J shed 7 bases, with 15 bases lying between them. Written as DNA, the CDR3 is TGTGCCAGCAGCTCCACAGGGAGAGGTGGCTACACCTTC. Its protein product is CASSSTGRGGYTF.

The CDR3 region is CATSTPRTSPETQYF. The CDR3, as DNA: TGTGCCACCAGTACCCCCCGGACTAGTCCGGAGACCCAGTACTTC. The rearrangement joins TRBV24-1 to TRBJ2-5; 7 bases are a match to TRBD2. The V and J ends lost 6 bases and 5 bases, in that order; junction bases with no gene match: 11. Germline CDR1 KGHDR, CDR2 SFDVKD. The CDR3 extends over 15 amino acids.

The chain links TRBV7-9 to TRBJ1-4, with D tentatively TRBD1 (5 bases). This CDR3 is built from 15 residues. Germline V CDR1 and CDR2: SEHNR, FQNEAQ (reference sequence). V shed 3 bases and J shed 7 bases, with 15 bases lying between them. CDR3 in amino acids: CASSLQEWGGEKLFF. The CDR3 DNA is TGTGCCAGCAGCTTGCAGGAATGGGGCGGTGAAAAACTGTTTTTT. Complete variable domain (other parts from reference TRBV7-9 and TRBJ1-4): DTGVSQNPRHKITKRGQNVTFRCDPISEHNRLYWYRQTLGQGPEFLTYFQNEAQLEKSRLLSDRFSAERPKGSFSTLEIQRTEQGDSAMYLCASSLQEWGGEKLFFGSGTQLSVL.

The chain has TRBV21-1 and TRBJ1-6; no check of the table's D call, TRBD1, against the DNA was made. TRBV21-1 is an annotated pseudogene. This CDR3 comprises 19 residues. The CDR3 protein is CASSKVKQGYKSYNSPLHF. In DNA form, the CDR3 reads TGTGCCAGCAGCAAAGTAAAACAGGGGTATAAGTCCTATAATTCACCCCTCCACTTT.